This T cell receptor beta chain was captured by sequencing in a study of blood T cell repertoires in COVID-19. Clones were read by immunoSEQ multiplex PCR, and TCRdb kept only the in-frame ones, dropping some. The sample records fewer than 300,000 clones, approximately 81% being singletons. CDR1 and CDR2 (germline): KGHSH, LQKENI. The CDR3 is 18 amino acids. The trim removed 1 base at V and 7 bases at J, leaving 15 bases unmatched. This sequence originates from a woman aged 18-35 years with acute or convalescent COVID-19. J is TRBJ2-7 and V is TRBV18; TRBD2 matches 11 bases. Sequenced: peripheral blood. This CDR3 is CASSPQARSTSGMGEQYF. CDR3 sequence (DNA): TGTGCCAGCTCACCACAAGCCAGGTCGACTAGCGGGATGGGTGAGCAGTACTTC.